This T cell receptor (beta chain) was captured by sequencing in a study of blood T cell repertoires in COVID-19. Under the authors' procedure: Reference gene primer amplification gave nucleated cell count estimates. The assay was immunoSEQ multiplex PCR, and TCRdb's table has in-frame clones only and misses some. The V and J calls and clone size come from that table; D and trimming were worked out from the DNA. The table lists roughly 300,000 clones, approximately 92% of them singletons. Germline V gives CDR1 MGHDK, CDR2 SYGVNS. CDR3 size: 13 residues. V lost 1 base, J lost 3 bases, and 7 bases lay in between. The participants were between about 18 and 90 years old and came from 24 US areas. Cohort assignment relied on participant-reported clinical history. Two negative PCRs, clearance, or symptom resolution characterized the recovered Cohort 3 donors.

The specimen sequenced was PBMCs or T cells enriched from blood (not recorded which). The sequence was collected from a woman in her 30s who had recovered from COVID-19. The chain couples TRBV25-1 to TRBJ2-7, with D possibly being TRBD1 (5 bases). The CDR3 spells CASSEFDSYEQYF. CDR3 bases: TGTGCCAGCAGTGAATTTGACAGCTACGAGCAGTACTTC.